Below are 31 T cell receptor beta chains sequenced from a single sample in a study of spatial heterogeneity in lung cancer. Each CDR3 protein gets one entry after TCRdb re-called the 5' RACE reads with MiXCR. Of roughly 25,000 distinct CDR3 sequences listed, over 10% were seen once; the top ten hold approximately 25%. Specified time point: sample taken at primary tumor resection. The sequenced material consisted of unsorted whole RNA from tumor, nontumor lung or frozen PBMC. This specimen consisted of PBMCs, obtained at surgery. The receptor source for this set is a female donor with early-stage non-small cell lung cancer.

This clonotype was picked up many times. The chain recombines TRBV3-1 with TRBJ2-1, with D perhaps TRBD2 (5 bases). The CDR3 loop spans 13 amino acids. Trimming took 0 bases from V and 7 from J, leaving 7 bases between them. CDR1 and CDR2 (germline): LGHDT, YNNKEL (reference sequence). The CDR3 region has the DNA TGTGCCAGCAGCCAAGACGGCGGGAATGAGCAGTTCTTC. This gives the protein CASSQDGGNEQFF.

This clonotype has ten or more counts. The J gene is TRBJ2-6, the V gene TRBV7-2; no definite D call. Germline CDR1 is SGHTA and CDR2 is FQGNSA. This CDR3 region has 16 residues. V lost 5 bases, J lost 0 bases, and 11 bases lay in between. DNA for the CDR3: TGTGCCAGCAGCACGTCTCGTTACTCTGGGGCCAACGTCCTGACTTTC. The encoded protein is CASSTSRYSGANVLTF.

This clonotype was seen ten or more times. The chain uses TRBV7-2 and TRBJ1-5; D unresolved. CDR1 and CDR2 from the germline V gene are SGHTA and FQGNSA. V lost 0 bases and J 1 base, leaving 19 bases between the germline ends. The CDR3 consists of 19 residues. CDR3 DNA: TGTGCCAGCAGCTTAGCCTCACAGAGGGTGGGTGTAAGCAATCAGCCCCAGCATTTT. Its protein is CASSLASQRVGVSNQPQHF. The full variable domain, its missing parts supplied by reference TRBV7-2 and TRBJ1-5, is GAGVSQSPSNKVTEKGKDVELRCDPISGHTALYWYRQSLGQGLEFLIYFQGNSAPDKSGLPSDRFSAERTGGSVSTLTIQRTQQEDSAVYLCASSLASQRVGVSNQPQHFGDGTRLSIL.

Only a few counts were recorded for this clonotype. This may stem from a read error, because a much larger clone lies one nucleotide away. This chain links TRBV5-6 with TRBJ1-2; D remains unclear. The CDR3 loop spans 13 amino acids. Germline CDR1 reads SGHDT; CDR2 reads YYEEEE. V lost 5 bases to trimming and J lost 10 bases, with 18 bases between them. DNA of the CDR3: TGTGCCAGCAGTAATCGCGGCGCCGGTGACTACACCTTC. Its protein product is CASSNRGAGDYTF.

This clonotype was seen repeatedly, ten times or more. The chain combines TRBV20-1 with TRBJ2-1; TRBD2 agrees at 10 bases. The CDR3 has 17 amino acids. V lost 2 bases to trimming and J lost 6 bases; unmatched junction nucleotides: 13. Per the germline V gene, CDR1 is DFQATT and CDR2 is SNEGSKA (reference sequence). CDR3 residues: CSARSRTLAGVGNEQFF. Here the CDR3 DNA reads TGCAGTGCTAGATCGCGAACCCTAGCGGGAGTGGGCAATGAGCAGTTCTTC.

The chain recombines TRBV3-1 with TRBJ1-1, with no clear D. Germline V gene data show CDR1 as LGHDT and CDR2 as YNNKEL (reference sequence). Deletions cut 4 bases from V and 2 bases from J, with 17 bases between. The CDR3 loop spans 16 amino acids. CDR3 coding DNA: TGTGCCAGCAGCCCCCAAGCTCCTGAAACAAACACTGAAGCTTTCTTT. Its protein is CASSPQAPETNTEAFF.

This clonotype was recorded at least ten times. V and J are TRBV19 and TRBJ1-2, with TRBD1 matching 8 bases. The CDR3 is 12 residues long. With 7 bases clipped from V and 8 bases from J, the junction kept 6 bases outside the gene matches. CDR1 is LNHDA, CDR2 SQIVND, per germline (reference sequence). The CDR3 here is CASTSTGAGYTF. CDR3 DNA: TGTGCCAGTACCTCGACAGGGGCGGGCTACACCTTC.

The V gene is TRBV5-5, the J gene TRBJ2-3; 9 bases map to TRBD2. Germline trimming cut 5 bases from V and 7 bases from J; bases unmatched to any gene: 11. The germline gives CDR1 SGHKS, CDR2 YYEKEE (reference sequence). The CDR3 runs 15 residues. The CDR3, as DNA: TGTGCCAGCAGACCCGACAGCGGGGGGATGAATACGCAGTATTTT. Translated: CASRPDSGGMNTQYF. Full variable domain (remainder filled in from reference TRBV5-5 and TRBJ2-3): DAGVTQSPTHLIKTRGQQVTLRCSPISGHKSVSWYQQVLGQGPQFIFQYYEKEERGRGNFPDRFSARQFPNYSSELNVNALLLGDSALYLCASRPDSGGMNTQYFGPGTRLTVL.

Many counts were recorded for this clonotype. CDR3 nucleotides: TGTGCCAGTAGTATAATGTTCTCGGCCACCGGGGAGCTGTTTTTT. Translation: CASSIMFSATGELFF. The rearrangement joins TRBV19 to TRBJ2-2; D gene unclear. This CDR3 spans 15 amino acids. The germline gives CDR1 LNHDA, CDR2 SQIVND (reference sequence). The V end was cut by 2 bases, the J end by 4 bases, with 11 bases between.

The table lists this clonotype with a few counts. This chain links TRBV30 with TRBJ2-3, with 8 bases that match TRBD1. From germline, CDR1 is GTSNPN and CDR2 SVGIG (reference sequence). This CDR3 contains 14 residues. V trimming: 2 bases; J trimming: 5 bases; junction bases outside the gene matches: 6. The CDR3 DNA sequence: TGTGCCTGGAGTAAGGACAGGGTGAAAGATACGCAGTATTTT. This codes for CAWSKDRVKDTQYF.

This clonotype was seen repeatedly, ten times or more. The rearrangement joins TRBV20-1 to TRBJ2-2; 9 nucleotides agree with TRBD1. Germline CDR1 DFQATT, CDR2 SNEGSKA (reference sequence). The CDR3 contains 14 residues. V was clipped by 4 bases and J by 5 bases; unmatched bases: 5. The DNA for the CDR3 is TGCAGTGCTAAACAGGGGGCCTGGACCGGGGAGCTGTTTTTT. The encoded protein is CSAKQGAWTGELFF.

At least ten counts were recorded for this clonotype. The genes are TRBV4-1 and TRBJ2-1, with D perhaps being TRBD1 or TRBD2 (5 bases each). Germline CDR1 reads MGHRA; CDR2 reads YSYEKL. V lost 5 bases to trimming and J lost 3 bases, with 14 bases between them. The CDR3 is 15 residues long. The CDR3 region is CASSSRDQRYNEQFF. CDR3 sequence (DNA): TGCGCCAGCAGCAGCCGGGACCAACGCTACAATGAGCAGTTCTTC.

This clonotype is medium-sized (0.01 to 0.1%). The V call is TRBV5-5, the J call TRBJ2-7, with TRBD1 as a possible D gene (6 bases). Per the germline V gene, CDR1 is SGHKS and CDR2 is YYEKEE (reference sequence). CDR3 size: 11 residues. V lost 6 bases, J lost 5 bases, and 9 bases lay in between. The CDR3 loop reads CASTTGNEQYV. The CDR3 bases are TGTGCCAGCACCACAGGGAACGAGCAGTACGTC.

This clonotype was seen a few times. This chain links TRBV3-1 with TRBJ1-6, with D tentatively TRBD1 (5 bases). V lost 8 bases and J 14 bases, leaving 22 bases between the germline ends. This CDR3 comprises 14 residues. CDR1 and CDR2 from the germline V gene are LGHDT and YNNKEL (reference sequence). This CDR3 is CASGSEIVGETLHF. The CDR3 bases are TGTGCCAGCGGCAGCGAAATTGTAGGGGAGACCCTCCACTTT.

The gene calls are TRBV20-1 and TRBJ1-6; D not certain. The germline gives CDR1 DFQATT, CDR2 SNEGSKA (reference sequence). This CDR3 is 12 amino acids long. The CDR3, as DNA: TGCGCTAGTGGCCGGATCAATTCACCCCTCCACTTT. Its translation is CASGRINSPLHF.

Ten or more counts support this clonotype. The rearrangement uses TRBV9 and TRBJ2-7; TRBD1 matches 9 bases. The CDR3 sequence is 16 residues long. J lost 3 bases, V lost 3 bases, and 10 bases had no gene match. CDR1 and CDR2 from the germline V gene are SGDLS and YYNGEE. CDR3: CASSEGTGTFNYEQYF. In DNA form, the CDR3 reads TGTGCCAGCAGCGAAGGGACAGGGACCTTCAACTACGAGCAGTACTTC.

This clonotype was detected many times. This chain links TRBV28 with TRBJ1-1, with a possible D match to TRBD1 (6 bases). Germline CDR1 MDHEN, CDR2 SYDVKM. With 3 bases removed from V and 1 base from J, the gap between germline ends came to 15 bases. The CDR3 extends over 16 amino acids. Here the CDR3 DNA reads TGTGCCAGCAGTTTCTGGACAGCGGGTAGGAACACTGAAGCTTTCTTT. Protein: CASSFWTAGRNTEAFF.

This clonotype was observed a handful of times. The V call is TRBV20-1, the J call TRBJ1-1; D unresolved. The CDR3 runs to 14 residues. Trimming left V 5 bases short and J 1 base short, with 14 bases between. Germline CDR1 is DFQATT and CDR2 is SNEGSKA (reference sequence). The CDR3 DNA is TGCAGTGCTGAGCCGAGGGAGCAGAACACTGAAGCTTTCTTT. The encoded protein is CSAEPREQNTEAFF.

This clonotype was observed at least ten times. V and J are TRBV6-2 or TRBV6-3 and TRBJ2-3; no clear D. Trimming shortened V by 4 bases and J by 2 bases, and 7 bases separated the two germline ends. The CDR3 has 13 amino acids. Per the germline V gene, CDR1 is MNHEY and CDR2 is SVGEGT. The CDR3: CASSSPITDTQYF. The CDR3 coding sequence is TGTGCCAGCAGTTCCCCGATCACAGATACGCAGTATTTT.

Many counts were recorded for this clonotype. The genes are TRBV14 and TRBJ2-4; tentatively, D is TRBD1 (6 bases). V lost 1 base to trimming and J lost 13 bases, with 11 bases between them. The CDR3 extends over 12 amino acids. Germline loops: CDR1 SGHDN, CDR2 FVKESK. CDR3 DNA sequence: TGTGCCAGCAGCCAAGTACCGGGACAACAGTACTTC. Amino acids: CASSQVPGQQYF.

There are many counts of this clonotype. V and J are TRBV28 and TRBJ1-4, with 7 bases lining up with TRBD1. The CDR3 sequence is 14 residues long. The germline V gene has CDR1 MDHEN and CDR2 SYDVKM. V shed 8 bases, J shed 7 bases, and the junction held 10 bases outside the gene matches. CDR3 DNA: TGTGCCAGCTTTGCCAGGGGGAAGGGTGAAAAACTGTTTTTT. Translated: CASFARGKGEKLFF.

This clonotype rates as medium-sized. The V call is TRBV7-9, the J call TRBJ2-5; weak D call: TRBD1 (6 bases). The V gene lost 6 bases and the J gene lost 2 bases, with 13 bases spanning the gap. In germline, CDR1 is SEHNR, CDR2 FQNEAQ (reference sequence). This CDR3 has 14 residues. For the CDR3, the DNA is TGTGCCAGCAGAAAAACAGGGCCTCAAGAGACCCAGTACTTC. Translated: CASRKTGPQETQYF.

In this sample, this clonotype turned up many times. The chain uses TRBV7-9 and TRBJ2-3; D is unclear. This CDR3 is built from 15 residues. The germline gives CDR1 SEHNR, CDR2 FQNEAQ (reference sequence). The V end was cut by 3 bases, the J end by 2 bases, with 12 bases between. The CDR3 DNA is TGTGCCAGCAGCTTGACCCACGGAATCACAGATACGCAGTATTTT. Its translation: CASSLTHGITDTQYF.

Ten or more counts support this clonotype. This chain uses TRBV18 with TRBJ1-4; 8 bases are a match to TRBD1. This CDR3 is 15 amino acids long. The V gene end was trimmed by 4 bases and the J gene end by 6 bases; junction bases not matched to a gene: 7. Germline CDR1 and CDR2: KGHSH and LQKENI. The chain's CDR3 is CASSLNQGADEKLFF. The DNA of the CDR3 is TGTGCCAGCTCACTCAACCAGGGGGCTGATGAAAAACTGTTTTTT.

This clonotype was detected ten times or more. The chain couples TRBV7-9 to TRBJ1-1, with a possible D match to TRBD1 (6 bases). CDR1 is SEHNR and CDR2 is FQNEAQ in the germline V gene (reference sequence). The CDR3 length is 15 residues. The ends were cut back, 2 bases at V and 5 bases at J, with 15 bases in the middle. CDR3 in amino acids: CASSLLRGRGTEAFF. The CDR3 coding sequence is TGTGCCAGCAGCTTATTGCGGGGGCGTGGGACTGAAGCTTTCTTT.

In its sample, this clonotype was seen many times. The genes are TRBV28 and TRBJ2-7, with 11 bases identical to TRBD2. Germline values: CDR1 MDHEN, CDR2 SYDVKM. V shed 1 base and J 6 bases; nucleotides not matched to a gene: 11. The CDR3 sequence is 17 residues long. CDR3 in amino acids: CASSLFTSSGRAPEQYF. The CDR3 nucleotides read TGTGCCAGCAGTTTATTCACTAGTAGCGGGAGGGCACCCGAGCAGTACTTC.

This clonotype was detected only a few times. This chain links TRBV24-1 with TRBJ2-1, with D uncertain. This CDR3 has 13 residues. The V end lost 5 bases, the J end lost 3 bases, and 7 bases lay between the germline ends. The germline V gene has CDR1 KGHDR and CDR2 SFDVKD. CDR3 residues: CATSGDVYNEQFF. CDR3 nucleotides: TGTGCCACCAGTGGGGATGTCTACAATGAGCAGTTCTTC.

This clonotype was seen ten or more times. The V call is TRBV5-1, the J call TRBJ1-3; the D is unclear. Trimming took off 2 bases at V and 0 bases at J, with 9 bases between the two ends. The CDR3 loop spans 15 amino acids. Germline CDR1 SGHRS, CDR2 YFSETQ. The CDR3 DNA sequence: TGCGCCAGCAGCTTACCCTGGGGCTCTGGAAACACCATATATTTT. Translating it yields CASSLPWGSGNTIYF.

Many counts were recorded for this clonotype. This chain connects TRBV7-6 to TRBJ1-1; D possibly corresponds to TRBD1 (5 bases). The germline V gene encodes CDR1 SGHVS and CDR2 FNYEAQ. V lost 7 bases and J 2 bases, leaving 20 bases between the germline ends. The CDR3 contains 16 residues. The CDR3, as DNA: TGTGCCAGCATTAAAGGCCAGGGTGGTTTTAACACTGAAGCTTTCTTT. This translates into CASIKGQGGFNTEAFF.

This clonotype was recorded at least ten times. This chain links TRBV19 with TRBJ1-1; the match to TRBD1 covers 7 bases. The germline gives CDR1 LNHDA, CDR2 SQIVND (reference sequence). J was trimmed by 1 base and V by 6 bases; bases with no gene match: 8. The CDR3 runs to 15 residues. CDR3 amino acids: CASSQTGFTNTEAFF. The CDR3 nucleotides read TGTGCCAGTAGCCAGACAGGGTTCACGAACACTGAAGCTTTCTTT.

There are many counts of this clonotype. The chain recombines TRBV6-5 with TRBJ2-2; 9 bases are a match to TRBD1. Germline CDR1 and CDR2: MNHEY and SVGAGI. J lost 7 bases, V lost 9 bases, and 12 bases had no gene match. This CDR3 contains 15 residues. As DNA, the CDR3 is TGTGCCAGTCGACCGGGACAGGGTTCAGGCGGGGAGCTGTTTTTT. As protein: CASRPGQGSGGELFF.